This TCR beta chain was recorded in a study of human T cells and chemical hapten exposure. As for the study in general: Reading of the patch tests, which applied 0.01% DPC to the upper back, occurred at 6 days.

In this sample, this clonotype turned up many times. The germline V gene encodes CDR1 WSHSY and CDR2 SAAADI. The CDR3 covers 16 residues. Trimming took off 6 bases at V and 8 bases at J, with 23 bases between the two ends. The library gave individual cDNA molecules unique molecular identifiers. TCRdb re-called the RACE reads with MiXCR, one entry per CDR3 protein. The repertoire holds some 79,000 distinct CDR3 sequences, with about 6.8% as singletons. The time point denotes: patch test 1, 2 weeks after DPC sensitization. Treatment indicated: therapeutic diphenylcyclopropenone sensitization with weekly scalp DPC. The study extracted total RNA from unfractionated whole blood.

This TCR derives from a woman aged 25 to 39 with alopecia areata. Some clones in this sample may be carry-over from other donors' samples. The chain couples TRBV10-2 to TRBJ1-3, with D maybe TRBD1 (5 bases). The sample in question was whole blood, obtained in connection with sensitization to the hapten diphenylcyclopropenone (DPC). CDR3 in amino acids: CASSGAYTGVPDTIYF. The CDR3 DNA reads TGCGCCAGCAGCGGCGCGTATACAGGTGTACCGGACACCATATATTTT.